This paragraph covers one T cell receptor beta chain sequence. Additional DNA sequences in this sample encode the identical CDR3. The repertoire was sequenced with immunoSEQ multiplex PCR; TCRdb's copy has only in-frame clones and lacks some. There are some 150,000 clones in the sample; roughly 89% occur only once, and 1.5% lies in the top ten. This specimen comes from a study of control samples from healthy donors and cancer patients. The sequence came from a woman aged 30 to 39 in good health. Sequenced material: blood.

This CDR3 reads CASSLQGYEQYF. In DNA form, the CDR3 reads TGTGCCAGCAGCTTACAGGGGTACGAGCAGTACTTC. The chain links TRBV7-2 to TRBJ2-7; D perhaps matches TRBD1 (6 bases). V was shortened by 2 bases and J by 4 bases, with 6 bases between the two germline ends. Germline CDR1 is SGHTA and CDR2 is FQGNSA. This CDR3 is built from 12 residues.